This T cell receptor (beta chain) was obtained from a study of OX40 agonist ivuxolimab in advanced cancers. Study-level results: People who partly responded at 0.1-3.0 mg/kg had some of the least clonal expansion seen.

Note on this clone: Its antigen is not identified.

Generated by immunoSEQ multiplex PCR, the TCRdb table keeps only in-frame clones and is missing some. The sample has fewer than 90,000 clones; 85% to 90% are singletons. CDR3 length equals 14 residues. Trimming cost V 6 bases and J 7 bases, with 17 bases left between them. Germline CDR1 reads SGHTS; CDR2 reads YDEGEE. This TCR was sampled from an adult with an advanced solid tumor such as melanoma, head and neck, liver or kidney cancer. The chain employs TRBV5-8 and TRBJ1-3, with a possible D match to TRBD1 (5 bases). The sequenced sample was CD4+ or CD8+ T cells sorted from blood, obtained in a trial of the OX40 agonist ivuxolimab. CDR3 sequence (DNA): TGTGCCAGCACCTCGGGGGGGAAGATCAACACCATATATTTT. Encoded protein: CASTSGGKINTIYF.